The 14 T cell receptor beta chains presented below share a single source sample, sequenced in a study of T cell changes during pregnancy in multiple sclerosis. TCRdb's table, derived via immunoSEQ multiplex PCR, lists solely in-frame clones and lacks some. The data show more than 80,000 clones, about 91% seen once. Sample: PBMCs, taken in the first trimester of pregnancy. The receptor set was obtained from a female donor in good health, serving as a control in a pregnancy study. Some clones in this sample may be carry-over from other donors' samples.

DNA of the CDR3: TGTGCCACCAGCTCAACTAGCGAGACCTACGAGCAGTACTTC. It yields the protein CATSSTSETYEQYF. This chain connects TRBV10-3 to TRBJ2-7; 7 bases map to TRBD2. V lost 10 bases to trimming and J lost 2 bases; unmatched junction nucleotides: 11. The CDR3 is made up of 14 amino acids. CDR1 is ENHRY and CDR2 is SYGVKD in the germline V gene.

The V gene is TRBV27, the J gene TRBJ2-3, with D possibly being TRBD1 (5 bases). CDR1 is MNHEY, CDR2 SMNVEV, per germline (reference sequence). The CDR3 has 15 residues. V was shortened by 2 bases and J by 4 bases, with 13 bases between the two germline ends. The CDR3 nucleotides are TGTGCCAGCAGTTTAGACGCAGGGCTTTCAGATACGCAGTATTTT. Translated, it gives CASSLDAGLSDTQYF.

This clone has a single count. The chain is built from TRBV6-4 and TRBJ1-2; D gene unclear. The V end lost 4 bases, the J end lost 0 bases, and 9 bases lay between the germline ends. The CDR3 runs to 14 residues. CDR1 and CDR2 from the germline V gene are MRHNA and SNTAGT. The CDR3, as DNA: TGTGCCAGCAGTGCGGAGAGAGCTAACTATGGCTACACCTTC. Amino acid sequence: CASSAERANYGYTF.

For the CDR3, the DNA is TGTGCCAGCAGCTACTCAACTAATGAAAAACTGTTTTTT. Its protein product is CASSYSTNEKLFF. The chain links TRBV11-2 to TRBJ1-4; the D is unclear. Germline loops: CDR1 SGHAT, CDR2 FQNNGV. The CDR3 extends over 13 amino acids. The V end lost 4 bases, the J end lost 0 bases, and 3 bases lay between the germline ends.

This chain joins TRBV14 and TRBJ2-3; 7 nucleotides agree with TRBD2. Germline CDR1 and CDR2: SGHDN and FVKESK. Trimming removed 1 base from V and 6 bases from J; junction bases left unmatched: 1. The CDR3 extends over 13 amino acids. CDR3 in amino acids: CASSQGLADTQYF. CDR3 coding DNA: TGTGCCAGCAGCCAAGGACTAGCCGATACGCAGTATTTT.

The J gene is TRBJ1-2, the V gene TRBV28, with 8 bases lining up with TRBD1. V dropped 8 bases and J dropped 7; count of bases not matched to a gene: 21. CDR1 is MDHEN, CDR2 SYDVKM, per germline. The CDR3 sequence is 17 residues long. This CDR3 reads CASSPLDRVYTTGGYTF. DNA of the CDR3: TGTGCCAGCTCGCCCCTGGACAGGGTCTATACTACTGGTGGCTACACCTTC.

This clone was seen a handful of times. The CDR3: CASSGGGPEAFF. The CDR3 nucleotides read TGTGCCAGCAGCGGGGGGGGACCTGAAGCTTTCTTT. The V and J genes are TRBV9 and TRBJ1-1, with D perhaps matching TRBD1 (5 bases). V lost 3 bases to trimming and J lost 6 bases, with 9 bases between them. The CDR3 totals 12 residues. CDR1 is SGDLS, CDR2 YYNGEE, per germline.

V gene TRBV27 combines with J gene TRBJ2-7, with TRBD2 matching over 9 bases. Germline CDR1 reads MNHEY; CDR2 reads SMNVEV (reference sequence). The CDR3 spans 14 residues. V shed 8 bases and J 4 bases; nucleotides not matched to a gene: 9. The CDR3: CASAPGLAQYEQYF. DNA of the CDR3: TGTGCCAGCGCCCCGGGACTAGCTCAATACGAGCAGTACTTC.

Written as DNA, the CDR3 is TGTGCCAGCAGTGAATCACAGGGGAGTGGAAACACCATATATTTT. It translates to CASSESQGSGNTIYF. The J gene is TRBJ1-3, the V gene TRBV2; 7 nucleotides agree with TRBD1. Losses at the gene ends were 2 bases for V and 3 bases for J; bases not matched to a gene: 4. CDR1 SNHLY and CDR2 FYNNEI come from the germline V gene. The length of the CDR3 is 15 residues.

The rearrangement uses TRBV28 and TRBJ2-7; 9 nucleotides align to TRBD1. The CDR3 runs 14 residues. Trimming removed 4 bases from V and 3 bases from J; junction bases left unmatched: 4. Per germline, CDR1 MDHEN and CDR2 SYDVKM. This CDR3 is CASSWSGQGYEQYF. The CDR3 DNA follows: TGTGCCAGCAGTTGGTCGGGACAGGGCTACGAGCAGTACTTC.

J is TRBJ2-2 and V is TRBV4-2, with TRBD2 matching over 14 bases. V lost 3 bases, J lost 5 bases, and 8 bases stayed unmatched. This CDR3 has 18 residues. Germline V gives CDR1 LGHNA, CDR2 YNFKEQ. The CDR3 DNA reads as TGTGCCAGCAGCCAGCGCCCGGGACTAGCGGGGGAAACCGGGGAGCTGTTTTTT. It codes for CASSQRPGLAGETGELFF.

CDR3: CASSLDLAGVGEQFF. DNA for the CDR3: TGCGCCAGCAGCTTGGATCTAGCGGGAGTAGGTGAGCAGTTCTTC. The V gene is TRBV5-1, the J gene TRBJ2-1, with 10 bases that match TRBD2. Losses at the gene ends were 0 bases for V and 9 bases for J; bases not matched to a gene: 6. The CDR3 extends over 15 amino acids. Germline CDR1 reads SGHRS; CDR2 reads YFSETQ.

The genes are TRBV5-5 and TRBJ2-7; D is perhaps TRBD2 (6 bases). Germline CDR1 is SGHKS and CDR2 is YYEKEE (reference sequence). This CDR3 contains 15 residues. The ends were cut back, 0 bases at V and 5 bases at J, with 15 bases in the middle. The CDR3 protein is CASSLVGTLSHEQYF. Written as DNA, the CDR3 is TGTGCCAGCAGCTTGGTTGGGACTCTGTCCCACGAGCAGTACTTC.

The V and J genes are TRBV19 and TRBJ1-4, with D tentatively TRBD1 (5 bases). Per the germline V gene, CDR1 is LNHDA and CDR2 is SQIVND (reference sequence). Between the trimmed V and J ends, which lost 3 bases and 7 bases, there was a span of 12 bases. The CDR3 sequence is 14 residues long. CDR3 residues: CASSIRAWSEKLFF. The CDR3 coding sequence is TGTGCCAGTAGTATCAGGGCTTGGAGTGAAAAACTGTTTTTT.